Shown below are 18 T cell receptor beta chains from a single sample sequenced in a study of T-cell memory formation after mild COVID-19. TCRdb analysed the 5' RACE reads with MiXCR anew, one entry per CDR3 protein. There are more than 350,000 distinct CDR3 sequences in the sample; over 20% occur only once, and about 12% lies in the top ten. What was sequenced was PBMCs or a T cell subset sorted from them (not recorded which). The receptors stem from an adult woman who had mild COVID-19 (a few samples of this study predate the infection). Cell type and time point are not known.

The chain has TRBV5-1 and TRBJ1-1; D gene unclear. Germline CDR1 is SGHRS and CDR2 is YFSETQ. The CDR3 covers 14 residues. V dropped 4 bases and J dropped 4 bases, with 14 bases sitting between them. The CDR3 sequence is CASSPPRAGTEAFF. The CDR3 DNA sequence: TGCGCCAGCAGCCCTCCCCGGGCGGGCACTGAAGCTTTCTTT. The entire variable domain, with the rest obtained from reference TRBV5-1 and TRBJ1-1, is as follows: KAGVTQTPRYLIKTRGQQVTLSCSPISGHRSVSWYQQTPGQGLQFLFEYFSETQRNKGNFPGRFSGRQFSNSRSEMNVSTLELGDSALYLCASSPPRAGTEAFFGQGTRLTVV.

The chain recombines TRBV14 with TRBJ2-3; D remains ambiguous. Trimming stripped 1 base from V and 11 bases from J, with 13 bases between. CDR1 is SGHDN, CDR2 FVKESK, per germline. This CDR3 is 13 amino acids long. In DNA, the CDR3 is TGTGCCAGCAGCCAAGGTTCACCCTCTTGGCAGTATTTT. Protein product: CASSQGSPSWQYF.

This rearrangement joins TRBV20-1 to TRBJ2-7, with 10 bases matching TRBD2. The V and J ends lost 6 bases and 4 bases, in that order; junction bases with no gene match: 12. Germline CDR1 DFQATT, CDR2 SNEGSKA (reference sequence). The CDR3 totals 15 residues. The CDR3 loop reads CSAVPFTSGIYEQYF. Written as DNA, the CDR3 is TGCAGTGCCGTGCCCTTCACTAGCGGGATATACGAGCAGTACTTC.

In this sample, this clonotype turned up a few times. The rearrangement links TRBV12-3 or TRBV12-4 to TRBJ2-7; no clear D gene. Trimming removed 5 bases at V and 3 bases at J, with 5 bases between. The CDR3 extends over 11 amino acids. This CDR3 reads CASSRLYEQYF. CDR3 nucleotide sequence: TGTGCCAGCAGTCGTCTCTACGAGCAGTACTTC.

This chain connects TRBV9 to TRBJ1-2, with D tentatively TRBD1 (6 bases). The germline V gene encodes CDR1 SGDLS and CDR2 YYNGEE. This CDR3 spans 15 amino acids. Trimming shortened V by 4 bases and J by 5 bases, and 18 bases separated the two germline ends. CDR3 bases: TGTGCCAGCAGCCCCAGGAGGGGGGGGGAATATGGCTACACCTTC. Encoded protein: CASSPRRGGEYGYTF.

The chain is built from TRBV7-2 and TRBJ1-1; D remains ambiguous. This CDR3 has 15 residues. The V and J ends lost 2 bases and 1 base respectively, with 11 bases between them. From germline, CDR1 is SGHTA and CDR2 FQGNSA. CDR3 nucleotide sequence: TGTGCCAGCAGCTTATTGGTTGGAAAGAACACTGAAGCTTTCTTT. Translation gives CASSLLVGKNTEAFF.

This clonotype was counted a few times. The V and J genes are TRBV4-1 and TRBJ1-2, with D perhaps TRBD1 (6 bases). The germline CDR1 and CDR2 sequences are MGHRA and YSYEKL. The CDR3 totals 15 residues. Trimming pared 0 bases from V and 4 bases from J, leaving 12 bases between. Here the CDR3 DNA reads TGCGCCAGCAGCCAAGAACCTGGGGGCGGCTATGGCTACACCTTC. This gives the protein CASSQEPGGGYGYTF.

Only a few counts were recorded for this clonotype. The rearrangement links TRBV4-2 to TRBJ1-5; D gene unclear. Germline V gives CDR1 LGHNA, CDR2 YNFKEQ. This CDR3 is 15 amino acids long. Trimming shortened V by 0 bases and J by 5 bases, and 11 bases separated the two germline ends. The CDR3 coding sequence is TGTGCCAGCAGCCAAGATCGGAGGGTGCATCAGCCCCAGCATTTT. Translating gives CASSQDRRVHQPQHF.

The sample holds many counts of this clonotype. The J gene is TRBJ2-7, the V gene TRBV7-2, with TRBD1 as a possible D gene (5 bases). V dropped 0 bases and J dropped 4 bases, with 7 bases sitting between them. The germline gives CDR1 SGHTA, CDR2 FQGNSA. The CDR3 is 13 residues long. In DNA, the CDR3 is TGTGCCAGCAGCTTAGCGCGACAGTACGAGCAGTACTTC. Translated, it gives CASSLARQYEQYF.

This clonotype was seen more than once but under ten times. The chain links TRBV14 to TRBJ2-7; 10 nucleotides agree with TRBD2. V was clipped by 1 base and J by 4 bases; unmatched bases: 10. Germline CDR1 is SGHDN and CDR2 is FVKESK. CDR3 length: 17 amino acids. This CDR3 reads CASSQGGEAAGGYEQYF. The CDR3 DNA is TGTGCCAGCAGCCAAGGTGGGGAAGCAGCGGGAGGGTACGAGCAGTACTTC.

This clonotype came up a few times. This sequence joins TRBV7-8 and TRBJ2-5, with D unresolved. Trimming shortened V by 5 bases and J by 7 bases, and 14 bases separated the two germline ends. Germline V CDR1 and CDR2: SGHVS, FQNEAQ. The CDR3 is made up of 13 amino acids. The DNA for the CDR3 is TGTGCCAGCAGCCCCCGGGCGGAAGGGACCCAGTACTTC. Its translation is CASSPRAEGTQYF.

This chain joins TRBV6-2 or TRBV6-3 and TRBJ2-1, with a tentative D call TRBD1 (6 bases). CDR1 MNHEY and CDR2 SVGEGT come from the germline V gene. V lost 4 bases to trimming and J lost 9 bases, with 7 bases between them. This CDR3 spans 11 amino acids. The DNA for the CDR3 is TGTGCCAGCAGTTGGGGGCCTGAGCAGTTCTTC. Translation: CASSWGPEQFF.

The genes are TRBV5-1 and TRBJ2-3; 8 nucleotides match TRBD2. After removal of 0 bases from V and 2 bases from J, the junction contained 8 bases not matched to a gene. The germline gives CDR1 SGHRS, CDR2 YFSETQ. This CDR3 has 17 amino acids. DNA for the CDR3: TGCGCCAGCAGCTTGGCCGGCGGGGGGCTCCCCACAGATACGCAGTATTTT. Translating gives CASSLAGGGLPTDTQYF. Complete variable domain (other parts from reference TRBV5-1 and TRBJ2-3): KAGVTQTPRYLIKTRGQQVTLSCSPISGHRSVSWYQQTPGQGLQFLFEYFSETQRNKGNFPGRFSGRQFSNSRSEMNVSTLELGDSALYLCASSLAGGGLPTDTQYFGPGTRLTVL.

The chain is built from TRBV7-9 and TRBJ1-1; D unresolved. This CDR3 comprises 14 residues. CDR1 is SEHNR, CDR2 FQNEAQ, per germline (reference sequence). Between the trimmed V and J ends, which lost 1 base and 0 bases, there was a span of 6 bases. CDR3 residues: CASSLDILNTEAFF. CDR3 in DNA: TGTGCCAGCAGCTTAGACATCCTGAACACTGAAGCTTTCTTT.

This clonotype appeared many times. The chain has TRBV12-3 or TRBV12-4 and TRBJ1-5; D unclear. The CDR3 contains 18 residues. The V end lost 2 bases, the J end lost 0 bases, and 17 bases lay between the germline ends. CDR3 bases: TGTGCCAGCAGTTTATATCAGCTGGGGAGAGTTAGCAATCAGCCCCAGCATTTT. Protein: CASSLYQLGRVSNQPQHF.

This chain links TRBV12-3 or TRBV12-4 with TRBJ2-3; TRBD2 might be the D (5 bases). This CDR3 has 16 amino acids. V lost 3 bases to trimming and J lost 3 bases, with 16 bases between them. The DNA for the CDR3 is TGTGCCAGCAGTTTCGAACCCTCTAGGAGGACAGATACGCAGTATTTT. Translated, it gives CASSFEPSRRTDTQYF.

This rearrangement joins TRBV19 to TRBJ2-1; the match to TRBD1 covers 9 bases. Germline V lookup: CDR1 LNHDA, CDR2 SQIVND (reference sequence). J gave up 6 bases and V 5 bases, and 8 bases lay outside the gene matches. This CDR3 is built from 15 residues. This chain's CDR3 is CASSPLGQGRNEQFF. The CDR3 DNA follows: TGTGCCAGTAGTCCCCTCGGACAGGGGCGCAATGAGCAGTTCTTC.

The V and J genes are TRBV7-6 and TRBJ2-7; the D gene is possibly TRBD1 (6 bases). The CDR3 sequence is 13 residues long. Deletions cut 5 bases from V and 5 bases from J, with 13 bases between. In germline, CDR1 is SGHVS, CDR2 FNYEAQ. CDR3 nucleotide sequence: TGTGCCAGCAGCCGGGTGGGGGCGAACGAGCAGTACTTC. This codes for CASSRVGANEQYF.